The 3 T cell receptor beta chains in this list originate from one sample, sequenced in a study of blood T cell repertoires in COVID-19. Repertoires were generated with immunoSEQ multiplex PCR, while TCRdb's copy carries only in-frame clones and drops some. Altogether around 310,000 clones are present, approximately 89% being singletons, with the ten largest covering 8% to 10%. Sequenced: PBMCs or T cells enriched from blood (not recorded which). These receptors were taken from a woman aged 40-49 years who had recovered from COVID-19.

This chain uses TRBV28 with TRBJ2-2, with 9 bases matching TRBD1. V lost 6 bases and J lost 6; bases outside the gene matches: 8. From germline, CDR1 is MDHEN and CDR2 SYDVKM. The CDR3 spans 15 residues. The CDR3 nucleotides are TGTGCCAGCAGAACTACAGGGGGCGCTTCCGGGGAGCTGTTTTTT. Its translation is CASRTTGGASGELFF. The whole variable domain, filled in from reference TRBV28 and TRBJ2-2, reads DVKVTQSSRYLVKRTGEKVFLECVQDMDHENMFWYRQDPGLGLRLIYFSYDVKMKEKGDIPEGYSVSREKKERFSLILESASTNQTSMYLCASRTTGGASGELFFGEGSRLTVL.

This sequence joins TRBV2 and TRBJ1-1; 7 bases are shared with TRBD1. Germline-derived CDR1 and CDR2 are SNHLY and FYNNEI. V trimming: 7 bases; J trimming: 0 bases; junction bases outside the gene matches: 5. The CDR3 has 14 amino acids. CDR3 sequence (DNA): TGTGCCAGCACCATGGGACAGTTGAACACTGAAGCTTTCTTT. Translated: CASTMGQLNTEAFF.

The CDR3 is CAISESGGRGELFF. DNA of the CDR3: TGTGCCATCAGTGAGTCGGGGGGTCGAGGGGAGCTGTTTTTT. The chain is built from TRBV10-3 and TRBJ2-2; a possible D gene is TRBD2 (6 bases). In germline, CDR1 is ENHRY, CDR2 SYGVKD. This CDR3 has 14 amino acids. V lost 0 bases and J lost 8, with 10 bases in between.